This TCR beta chain is from a study of shared clonotypes between healthy human individuals. The study, taken as a whole, reports: Shared clonotypes across all four donors exceeded non-shared ones in generation probability. Clonotype sharing among the donors was expected to vary with sequencing depth. Clonotypes that were shared across a few donors made up roughly 5% of naive CD4 clonotypes.

This CDR3 is built from 16 residues. V shed 4 bases, J shed 7 bases, and the junction held 10 bases outside the gene matches. Per germline, CDR1 SGHRS and CDR2 YFSETQ. Concerning this clone: Its antigen is unknown.

Clones were read by immunoSEQ multiplex PCR, and TCRdb kept only the in-frame ones, dropping some. In the table there are some 2,000,000 clones, around 95% of which are singletons. The sequence was obtained from a man aged 18-30 years in good health. The source material was naive CD4+ T cells sorted from blood. Sample subset: CD45RA+ positively selected. The chain employs TRBV5-1 and TRBJ1-4; 10 bases fit TRBD1. CDR3 sequence: CASSLRDRGRSEKLFF. DNA for the CDR3: TGCGCCAGCAGCCTTAGGGACAGGGGTCGAAGTGAAAAACTGTTTTTT.